This T cell receptor (beta chain) was sequenced in a study of breast tumors, draining lymph nodes, adjacent tissues. Whole-study findings and limits: The lymph node origin of tumor T cells was framed as consistent with a hypothesis, not demonstrated. Tumor repertoires ranked between lymph nodes and nontumor tissue in diversity, with V and J gene preferences. Luminal-like breast cancer showed significantly greater tumor-nontumor repertoire similarity than basal-like breast cancer did. Findings are consistent with lymph node origin and intratumoral expansion of most tumor T cells.

This clonotype occurred many times. Its target is unknown. One entry per CDR3 protein results from TCRdb running MiXCR on the multiplex PCR reads. There are around 70,000 distinct CDR3 sequences in the sample; approximately 45% occur only once, and almost 8.5% lies in the top ten. The receptor was derived from a female donor with breast cancer. Some clones in this sample may be carry-over from other donors' samples. Sequencing was carried out using breast tumor tissue.

CDR3 region: CASRKPTDSGNTIYF. The CDR3 nucleotides read TGTGCCAGCAGGAAACCGACGGACTCTGGAAACACCATATATTTT. This chain links TRBV6-6 with TRBJ1-3; D gene ambiguous. V lost 6 bases, J lost 0 bases, and 12 bases lay in between. The length of the CDR3 is 15 residues. Germline CDR1 and CDR2: MNHNY and SVGAGI (reference sequence).